Below are 27 T cell receptor beta chains sequenced from a single sample in a study of tumor-infiltrating lymphocytes in oesophageal squamous cell carcinoma. TCRdb fed the PCR reads into MiXCR, producing one record per CDR3 protein. The sample consists of around 18,000 distinct CDR3 sequences, 35% to 50% of them appearing once. What was sequenced was esophageal tumor tissue. Receptors originate from a male donor with esophageal squamous cell carcinoma.

V is TRBV7-9 and J is TRBJ1-1; D is perhaps TRBD1 (6 bases). TRBJ1-6 matches the DNA end more closely, so the J call is doubtful. The germline V gene has CDR1 SEHNR and CDR2 FQNEAQ (reference sequence). The CDR3 contains 14 residues. The CDR3, as DNA: TGTGCCAGCAGCTCGGGACAAATGAATTCACCCCTCCACTTT. Translating gives CASSSGQMNSPLHF.

The chain recombines TRBV6-6 with TRBJ2-7; D gene ambiguous. The CDR3 extends over 17 amino acids. From germline, CDR1 is MNHNY and CDR2 SVGAGI (reference sequence). V lost 2 bases and J 6 bases, leaving 23 bases between the germline ends. The CDR3 DNA sequence: TGTGCCAGCAGTTACGTCGGCAGGCTTTCCGGACCCCTCGAGCAGTACTTC. Its translation: CASSYVGRLSGPLEQYF.

The chain links TRBV7-2 to TRBJ1-6; 10 bases map to TRBD1. Germline CDR1 is SGHTA and CDR2 is FQGNSA. This CDR3 is built from 15 residues. V was pared by 4 bases and J by 7 bases, with 4 bases of the junction left unmatched. Here the CDR3 DNA reads TGTGCCAGCAGCTCCGGACAGGGGGGAAATTCACCCCTCCACTTT. Protein sequence: CASSSGQGGNSPLHF.

The CDR3 is CASSLAGSDTQYF. In nucleotides, the CDR3 is TGTGCCAGCAGCTTAGCGGGGTCCGATACGCAGTATTTT. The V gene is TRBV7-4, the J gene TRBJ2-3; D unclear. CDR3 length: 13 amino acids. Germline V gives CDR1 SGHVT, CDR2 SQSDAQ. With 0 bases removed from V and 6 bases from J, the gap between germline ends came to 7 bases. The full variable domain, its missing parts supplied by reference TRBV7-4 and TRBJ2-3, is GAGVSQSPRYKVAKRGRDVALRCDSISGHVTLYWYRQTLGQGSEVLTYSQSDAQRDKSGRPSGRFSAERPERSVSTLKIQRTEQGDSAVYLCASSLAGSDTQYFGPGTRLTVL.

CDR3 bases: TGTGCCAGCAGTTTTCGGGAGACCCAGTACTTC. Translation: CASSFRETQYF. The chain employs TRBV6-1 and TRBJ2-7, with D unclear. The last part of the DNA fits TRBJ2-5 better; the J call may be wrong. CDR1 is MNHNS, CDR2 SASEGT, per germline. This CDR3 region has 11 residues.

This clonotype was counted at least ten times. This rearrangement joins TRBV14 to TRBJ2-1, with TRBD1 identical over 12 bases. Germline lookup yields CDR1 SGHDN and CDR2 FVKESK. V shed 0 bases, J shed 4 bases, and the junction held 10 bases outside the gene matches. The CDR3 length is 19 residues. CDR3 in amino acids: CASSQELWDRGQLYNEQFF. In nucleotides, the CDR3 is TGTGCCAGCAGCCAAGAGCTGTGGGACAGGGGGCAACTATACAATGAGCAGTTCTTC.

The chain links TRBV7-2 to TRBJ1-2, with TRBD1 identical over 7 bases. The CDR3 is 17 amino acids. Germline V gives CDR1 SGHTA, CDR2 FQGNSA. The J segment lost 0 bases and the V segment lost 3 bases, leaving 10 bases of the junction unmatched. The CDR3 DNA follows: TGTGCCAGCAGCTTGTACAAGGGGCAGGGGGCTAACTATGGCTACACCTTC. Residues: CASSLYKGQGANYGYTF.

Of note for this clonotype: Likely a read error: the CDR3 ends without its conserved phenylalanine or tryptophan. It is unclear where the CDR3 begins or ends on the DNA, so no DNA is shown, and the CDR3 is as TCRdb lists it. The rearrangement links TRBV28 to TRBJ2-3; the table gives TRBD1 as D, unverified against the DNA. Germline CDR1 reads MDHEN; CDR2 reads SYDVKM. The CDR3 spans 17 residues, counting both ends. The CDR3 spells CASSQTGQGANEQYFGP.

This clonotype appeared once. This may be a read error: a much more frequent sequence differs by one nucleotide. The chain carries TRBV10-2 and TRBJ2-3, with D tentatively TRBD2 (6 bases). The last part of the DNA fits TRBJ2-1 better; the J call may be wrong. CDR1 is WSHSY, CDR2 SAAADI, per germline. The CDR3 consists of 13 residues. CDR3 sequence: CAIKAGSSYEQFF. For the CDR3, the DNA is TGCGCCATTAAAGCGGGTAGCTCCTACGAGCAGTTCTTC.

This chain joins TRBV27 and TRBJ2-3, with TRBD1 matching over 7 bases. Germline V lookup: CDR1 MNHEY, CDR2 SMNVEV (reference sequence). The CDR3 extends over 14 amino acids. The J segment lost 14 bases and the V segment lost 5 bases, leaving 16 bases of the junction unmatched. In nucleotides, the CDR3 is TGTGCCAGCAGTCTGACAGGGTTCACCGGGGAGCTGTATTTT. Protein: CASSLTGFTGELYF.

This clonotype was observed a single time. V usage is TRBV19 and J usage is TRBJ2-2, with a tentative D call TRBD1 (5 bases). Trimming stripped 3 bases from V and 5 bases from J, with 13 bases between. Germline CDR1 and CDR2: LNHDA and SQIVND (reference sequence). The CDR3 has 15 amino acids. The CDR3 loop is CASSIRALGTGELFF. The CDR3, as DNA: TGTGCCAGTAGTATCAGGGCTCTGGGGACCGGGGAGCTGTTTTTT.

This clonotype was seen a handful of times. The V call is TRBV7-8, the J call TRBJ2-4; TRBD2 agrees at 8 bases. The tail of the sequence fits TRBJ2-7 better, so the J call may be wrong. The CDR3 totals 15 residues. CDR1 is SGHVS and CDR2 is FQNEAQ in the germline V gene. The CDR3, as DNA: TGTGCCAGCAGCCTCAGAGCGGGAGACGGCTACGAGCAGTACTTC. Protein sequence: CASSLRAGDGYEQYF.

The chain couples TRBV21-1 to TRBJ2-7; TRBD1, as called in the table, went unchecked against the DNA. TRBV21-1 is recorded as a pseudogene. The CDR3 is 12 amino acids. The CDR3 protein is CASLQAGHEQYF. CDR3 bases: TGTGCCAGCTTACAGGCGGGCCACGAGCAGTACTTC.

By its share, this clonotype is large. This chain uses TRBV7-9 with TRBJ2-1; weak D call: TRBD2 (6 bases). This CDR3 region has 15 residues. V lost 5 bases, J lost 0 bases, and 11 bases lay in between. CDR1 and CDR2 from the germline V gene are SEHNR and FQNEAQ (reference sequence). The CDR3 sequence is CASSPWEDSYNEQFF. The CDR3 DNA sequence: TGTGCCAGCAGCCCTTGGGAGGACTCCTACAATGAGCAGTTCTTC.

This clonotype was recorded at least ten times. The gene calls are TRBV7-9 and TRBJ2-2, with D possibly matching TRBD1 (6 bases). This CDR3 comprises 15 residues. Germline values: CDR1 SEHNR, CDR2 FQNEAQ (reference sequence). The V end lost 2 bases, the J end lost 5 bases, and 12 bases lay between the germline ends. CDR3 in amino acids: CASSLTGKDTGELFF. The CDR3 DNA reads as TGTGCCAGCAGCTTAACAGGGAAGGATACCGGGGAGCTGTTTTTT.

This clonotype was seen more than once but under ten times. The gene calls are TRBV7-8 and TRBJ2-5; possible D gene TRBD1, 5 bases. The CDR3 length is 14 residues. CDR1 SGHVS and CDR2 FQNEAQ come from the germline V gene. V was cut by 2 bases and J by 1 base, with 8 bases left in between. The CDR3 spells CASSLTGPQETQYF. The DNA for the CDR3 is TGTGCCAGCAGCTTAACAGGCCCCCAAGAGACCCAGTACTTC.

On this clonotype itself: Without the conserved terminal phenylalanine or tryptophan, this CDR3 likely stems from a read error. The DNA is omitted, as the CDR3 cannot be located on it reliably, and the CDR3 follows TCRdb's listing. The chain recombines TRBV7-2 with TRBJ2-3; the tabulated D call, TRBD2, remains unverified against the DNA. CDR1 is SGHTA, CDR2 FQGNSA, per germline. Both ends counted, the CDR3 spans 17 residues. This CDR3 is CASSFWTSGRYEQYLGP.

The V gene is TRBV6-1, the J gene TRBJ2-7; tentatively, D is TRBD2 (5 bases). The CDR3 has 14 amino acids. Germline V lookup: CDR1 MNHNS, CDR2 SASEGT. The V end lost 1 base, the J end lost 6 bases, and 13 bases lay between the germline ends. The CDR3 DNA is TGTGCCAGCAGTGAAGTCGGTAGGGCGGGCGAGCAGTACTTC. Protein: CASSEVGRAGEQYF.

This clonotype was seen repeatedly, ten times or more. V and J are TRBV4-1 and TRBJ2-7, with D perhaps TRBD1 (5 bases). The V end lost 2 bases, the J end lost 3 bases, and 11 bases lay between the germline ends. The germline CDR1 and CDR2 sequences are MGHRA and YSYEKL. The CDR3 consists of 14 residues. The CDR3 protein is CASSQTDTGYEQYF. The CDR3 DNA is TGCGCCAGCAGCCAAACGGACACCGGCTACGAGCAGTACTTC.

The chain has TRBV7-2 and TRBJ1-2, with 8 bases aligning to TRBD1. The trim removed 4 bases at V and 3 bases at J, leaving 10 bases unmatched. This CDR3 is 16 amino acids long. Germline CDR1 reads SGHTA; CDR2 reads FQGNSA. DNA for the CDR3: TGTGCCAGCAGCTCAGCTCAGGGGGCTTCTGACTATGGCTACACCTTC. The encoded protein is CASSSAQGASDYGYTF. Looking up the rest from reference TRBV7-2 and TRBJ1-2 gives the full variable domain: GAGVSQSPSNKVTEKGKDVELRCDPISGHTALYWYRQSLGQGLEFLIYFQGNSAPDKSGLPSDRFSAERTGGSVSTLTIQRTQQEDSAVYLCASSSAQGASDYGYTFGSGTRLTVV.

This clonotype was observed at least ten times. CDR3 bases: TGTGCCAGCAGCTCACAGGGGTGGGTCAGAGAGACCCAGTACTTC. Protein product: CASSSQGWVRETQYF. The chain is built from TRBV7-8 and TRBJ2-5, with 7 positions matching TRBD1. CDR3 length: 15 residues. Germline values: CDR1 SGHVS, CDR2 FQNEAQ. The ends lost 4 bases at V and 4 bases at J; junction bases unmatched: 9.

This clonotype was recorded at least ten times. CDR3 residues: CASRALGDGNPYEQYF. CDR3 bases: TGTGCCAGCAGGGCTCTGGGGGACGGGAATCCCTACGAGCAGTACTTC. This sequence joins TRBV6-1 and TRBJ2-7; tentatively, D is TRBD1 or TRBD2 (5 bases each). Germline-derived CDR1 and CDR2 are MNHNS and SASEGT. The V end was cut by 6 bases, the J end by 2 bases, with 20 bases between. There are 16 residues in the CDR3.

This clonotype was detected many times. The CDR3 DNA follows: TGTGCCAGCAGCCCCATGGGACACCTAACCCCCAGTGAGCAGTTCTTC. Amino acid sequence: CASSPMGHLTPSEQFF. V is TRBV11-3 and J is TRBJ2-1, with D possibly being TRBD1 (6 bases). Trimming took 5 bases from V and 9 from J, leaving 23 bases between them. The CDR3 length is 16 residues. Per germline, CDR1 SGHNT and CDR2 YENEEA. Supplemented by reference TRBV11-3 and TRBJ2-1, the full variable domain reads EAGVVQSPRYKIIEKKQPVAFWCNPISGHNTLYWYLQNLGQGPELLIRYENEEAVDDSQLPKDRFSAERLKGVDSTLKIQPAELGDSAVYLCASSPMGHLTPSEQFFGPGTRLTVL.

This clonotype was recorded a few times. The V and J genes are TRBV7-9 and TRBJ2-3; weak D call: TRBD1 (5 bases). V lost 6 bases to trimming and J lost 13 bases, with 29 bases between them. The CDR3 has 16 residues. Germline loops: CDR1 SEHNR, CDR2 FQNEAQ (reference sequence). CDR3 region: CASSHSSGRLVRREYF. The CDR3 DNA is TGTGCCAGCAGTCATTCCTCAGGGCGACTTGTTCGTCGTGAGTATTTT.

A few counts support this clonotype. This chain connects TRBV7-8 to TRBJ2-3; D is possibly TRBD1 or TRBD2 (5 bases each). V lost 7 bases to trimming and J lost 6 bases, with 11 bases between them. The CDR3 covers 12 residues. CDR1 and CDR2 (germline): SGHVS, FQNEAQ. In nucleotides, the CDR3 is TGTGCCAGCACCCCCGGGGCCGATACGCAGTATTTT. As protein: CASTPGADTQYF.

The rearrangement joins TRBV3-1 to TRBJ2-1; tentatively, D is TRBD2 (6 bases). This CDR3 comprises 14 residues. V lost 3 bases, J lost 7 bases, and 13 bases lay in between. Germline V CDR1 and CDR2: LGHDT, YNNKEL (reference sequence). This CDR3 is CASSHGPGGNEQFF. The CDR3 DNA reads as TGTGCCAGCAGCCACGGCCCCGGGGGAAATGAGCAGTTCTTC.

The V call is TRBV24-1, the J call TRBJ2-1, with 7 bases lining up with TRBD1. The CDR3 consists of 14 residues. Per the germline V gene, CDR1 is KGHDR and CDR2 is SFDVKD. The V segment lost 3 bases and the J segment 2 bases; nucleotides outside the gene matches: 0. Here the CDR3 DNA reads TGTGCCACCAGTGATGGGACAGCCTACAATGAGCAGTTCTTC. It codes for CATSDGTAYNEQFF.